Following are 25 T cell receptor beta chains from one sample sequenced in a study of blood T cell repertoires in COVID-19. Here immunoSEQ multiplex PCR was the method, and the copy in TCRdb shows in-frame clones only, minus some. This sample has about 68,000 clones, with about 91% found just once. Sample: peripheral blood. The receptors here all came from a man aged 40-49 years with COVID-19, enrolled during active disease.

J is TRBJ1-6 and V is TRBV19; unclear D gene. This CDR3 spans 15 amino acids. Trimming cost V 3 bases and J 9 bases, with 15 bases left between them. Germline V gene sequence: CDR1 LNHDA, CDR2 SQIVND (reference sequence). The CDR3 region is CASSMLQSSGSPLHF. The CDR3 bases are TGTGCCAGTAGTATGTTACAGTCTTCCGGTTCACCCCTCCACTTT.

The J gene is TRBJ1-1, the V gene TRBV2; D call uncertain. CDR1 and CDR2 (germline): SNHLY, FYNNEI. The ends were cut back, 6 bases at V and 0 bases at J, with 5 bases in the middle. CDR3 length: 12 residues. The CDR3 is CASRRVNTEAFF. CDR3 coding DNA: TGTGCCAGCAGGAGGGTGAACACTGAAGCTTTCTTT.

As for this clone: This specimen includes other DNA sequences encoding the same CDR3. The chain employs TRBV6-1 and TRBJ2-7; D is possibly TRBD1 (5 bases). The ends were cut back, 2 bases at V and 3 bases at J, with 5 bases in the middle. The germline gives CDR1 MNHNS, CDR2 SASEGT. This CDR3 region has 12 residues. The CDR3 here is CASSERGYEQYF. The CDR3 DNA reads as TGTGCCAGCAGTGAAAGGGGCTACGAGCAGTACTTC.

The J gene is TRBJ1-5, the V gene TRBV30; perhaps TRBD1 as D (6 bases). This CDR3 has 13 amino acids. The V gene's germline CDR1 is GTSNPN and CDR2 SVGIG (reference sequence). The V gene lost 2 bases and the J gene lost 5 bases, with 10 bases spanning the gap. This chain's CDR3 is CAWSMAGDQPQHF. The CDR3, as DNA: TGTGCCTGGAGTATGGCAGGGGATCAGCCCCAGCATTTT.

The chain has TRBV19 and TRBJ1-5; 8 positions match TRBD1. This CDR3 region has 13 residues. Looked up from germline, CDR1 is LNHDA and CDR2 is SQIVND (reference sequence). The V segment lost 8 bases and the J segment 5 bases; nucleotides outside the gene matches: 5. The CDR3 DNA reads TGTGCCAGTGCGGACAGGGCTGATCAGCCCCAGCATTTT. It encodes CASADRADQPQHF.

In DNA, the CDR3 is TGCGCCAGCAGCCCCCCAAAGTTCAGGGATAGGAATGGCTACACCTTC. Amino acids: CASSPPKFRDRNGYTF. V usage is TRBV4-1 and J usage is TRBJ1-2; a possible D gene is TRBD1 (5 bases). Germline CDR1 reads MGHRA; CDR2 reads YSYEKL. The length of the CDR3 is 16 residues. V lost 4 bases and J 6 bases, leaving 21 bases between the germline ends.

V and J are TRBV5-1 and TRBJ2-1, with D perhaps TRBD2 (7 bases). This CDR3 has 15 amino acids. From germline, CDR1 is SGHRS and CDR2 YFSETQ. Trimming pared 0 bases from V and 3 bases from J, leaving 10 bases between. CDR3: CASSLDGGLYNEQFF. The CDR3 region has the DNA TGCGCCAGCAGCTTGGACGGGGGGCTCTACAATGAGCAGTTCTTC.

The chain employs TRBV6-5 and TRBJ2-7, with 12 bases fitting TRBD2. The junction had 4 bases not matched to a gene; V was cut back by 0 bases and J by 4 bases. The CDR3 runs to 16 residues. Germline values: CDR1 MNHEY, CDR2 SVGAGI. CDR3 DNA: TGTGCCAGCAGTTACTCGGCTAGCGGGGGGGCGTACGAGCAGTACTTC. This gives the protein CASSYSASGGAYEQYF.

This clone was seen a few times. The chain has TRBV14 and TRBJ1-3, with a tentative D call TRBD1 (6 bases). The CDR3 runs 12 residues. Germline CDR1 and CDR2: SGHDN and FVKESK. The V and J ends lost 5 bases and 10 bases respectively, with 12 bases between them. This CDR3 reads CASSYFRGTIYF. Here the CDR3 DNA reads TGTGCCAGCAGCTACTTTAGGGGGACCATATATTTT.

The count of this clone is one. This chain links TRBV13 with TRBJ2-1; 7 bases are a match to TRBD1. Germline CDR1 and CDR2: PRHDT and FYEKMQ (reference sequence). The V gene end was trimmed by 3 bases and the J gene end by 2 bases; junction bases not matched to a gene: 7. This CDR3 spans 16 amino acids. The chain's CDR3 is CASSFKGGRTYNEQFF. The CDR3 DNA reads TGTGCCAGCAGCTTTAAAGGGGGCCGCACCTACAATGAGCAGTTCTTC.

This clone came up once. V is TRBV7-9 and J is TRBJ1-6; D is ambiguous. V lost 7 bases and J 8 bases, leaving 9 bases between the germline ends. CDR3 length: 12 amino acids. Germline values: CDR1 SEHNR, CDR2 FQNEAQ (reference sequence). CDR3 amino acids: CASTESDSPLHF. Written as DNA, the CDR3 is TGTGCCAGCACGGAGAGTGATTCACCCCTCCACTTT.

Here the CDR3 DNA reads TGCGCCAGCAGCCACCGGACAGGGGGCTATGGCTACACCTTC. It encodes CASSHRTGGYGYTF. The J gene is TRBJ1-2, the V gene TRBV4-1; TRBD1 agrees at 10 bases. The CDR3 totals 14 residues. With 3 bases clipped from V and 4 bases from J, the junction kept 2 bases outside the gene matches. Germline loops: CDR1 MGHRA, CDR2 YSYEKL.

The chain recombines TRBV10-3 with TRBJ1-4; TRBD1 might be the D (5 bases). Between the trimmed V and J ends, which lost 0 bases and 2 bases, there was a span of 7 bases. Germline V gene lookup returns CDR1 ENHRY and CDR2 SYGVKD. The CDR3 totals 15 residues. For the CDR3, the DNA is TGTGCCATCAGTGAGTCGGGGGGGACTAATGAAAAACTGTTTTTT. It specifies CAISESGGTNEKLFF.

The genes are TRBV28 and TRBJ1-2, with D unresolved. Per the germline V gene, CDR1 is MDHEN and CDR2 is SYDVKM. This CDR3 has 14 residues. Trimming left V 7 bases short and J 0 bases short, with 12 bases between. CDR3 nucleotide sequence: TGTGCCAGCACGGGTTTAAAGGCTAACTATGGCTACACCTTC. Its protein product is CASTGLKANYGYTF.

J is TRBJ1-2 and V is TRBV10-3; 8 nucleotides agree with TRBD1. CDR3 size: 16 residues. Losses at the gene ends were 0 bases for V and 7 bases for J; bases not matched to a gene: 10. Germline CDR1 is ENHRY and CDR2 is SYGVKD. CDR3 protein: CAISESQGEVRSGYTF. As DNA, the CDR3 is TGTGCCATCAGTGAGTCACAGGGGGAGGTACGGAGTGGCTACACCTTC.

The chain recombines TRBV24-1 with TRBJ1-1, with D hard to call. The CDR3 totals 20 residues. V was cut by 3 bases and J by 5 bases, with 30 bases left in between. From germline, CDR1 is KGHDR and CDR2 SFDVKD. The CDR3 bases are TGTGCCACCAGTGATAGATCTGTTTGGCTTGGCCATCTGAAGCGGACTGAAGCTTTCTTT. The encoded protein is CATSDRSVWLGHLKRTEAFF.

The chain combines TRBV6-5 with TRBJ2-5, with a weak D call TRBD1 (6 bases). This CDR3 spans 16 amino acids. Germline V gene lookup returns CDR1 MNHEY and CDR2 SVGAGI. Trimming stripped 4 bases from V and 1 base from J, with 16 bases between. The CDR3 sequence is CASSSPTGQLQETQYF. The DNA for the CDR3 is TGTGCCAGCAGTTCTCCGACAGGCCAACTCCAAGAGACCCAGTACTTC.

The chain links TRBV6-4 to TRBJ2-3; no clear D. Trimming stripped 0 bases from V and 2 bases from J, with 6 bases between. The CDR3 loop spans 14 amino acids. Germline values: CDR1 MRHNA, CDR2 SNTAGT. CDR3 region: CASSDSPNTDTQYF. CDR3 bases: TGTGCCAGCAGTGACTCCCCCAACACAGATACGCAGTATTTT.

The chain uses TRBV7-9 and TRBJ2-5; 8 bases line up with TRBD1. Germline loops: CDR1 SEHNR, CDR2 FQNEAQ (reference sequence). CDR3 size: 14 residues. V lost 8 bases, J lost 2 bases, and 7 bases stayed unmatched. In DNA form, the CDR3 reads TGTGCCAGCGGCTGGGGACAGGAACAAGAGACCCAGTACTTC. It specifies CASGWGQEQETQYF.

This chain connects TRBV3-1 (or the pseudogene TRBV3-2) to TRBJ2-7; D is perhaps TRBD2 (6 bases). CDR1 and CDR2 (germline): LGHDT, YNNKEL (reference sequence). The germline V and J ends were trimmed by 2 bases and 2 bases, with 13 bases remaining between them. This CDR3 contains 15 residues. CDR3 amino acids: CASSQTGGGTYEQYF. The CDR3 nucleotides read TGTGCCAGCAGCCAAACAGGAGGAGGGACCTACGAGCAGTACTTC.

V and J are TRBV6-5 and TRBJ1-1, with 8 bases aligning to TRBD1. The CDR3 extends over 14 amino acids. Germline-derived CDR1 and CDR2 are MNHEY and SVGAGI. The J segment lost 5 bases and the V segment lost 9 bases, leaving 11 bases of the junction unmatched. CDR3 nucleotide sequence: TGTGCCAGTTCCGACGGACAGGGTGAAACTGAAGCTTTCTTT. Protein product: CASSDGQGETEAFF.

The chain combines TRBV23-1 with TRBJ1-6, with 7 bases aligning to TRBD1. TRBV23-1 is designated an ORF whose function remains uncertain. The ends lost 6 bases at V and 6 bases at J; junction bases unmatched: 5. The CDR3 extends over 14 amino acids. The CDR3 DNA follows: TGCGCCAGCAGCAGACAGGGAGGTAATTCACCCCTCCACTTT. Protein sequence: CASSRQGGNSPLHF.

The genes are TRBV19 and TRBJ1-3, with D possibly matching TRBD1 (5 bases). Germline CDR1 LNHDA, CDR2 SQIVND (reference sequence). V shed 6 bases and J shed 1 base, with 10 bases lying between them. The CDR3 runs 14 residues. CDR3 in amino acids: CASRAGGSGNTIYF. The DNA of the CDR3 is TGTGCCAGTAGGGCTGGGGGGTCTGGAAACACCATATATTTT.

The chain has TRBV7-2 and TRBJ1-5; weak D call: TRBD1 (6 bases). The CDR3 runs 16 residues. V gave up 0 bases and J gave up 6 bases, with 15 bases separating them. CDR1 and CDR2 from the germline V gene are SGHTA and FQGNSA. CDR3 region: CASSLAPAGAGQPQHF. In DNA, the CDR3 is TGTGCCAGCAGCTTAGCACCGGCAGGGGCAGGTCAGCCCCAGCATTTT. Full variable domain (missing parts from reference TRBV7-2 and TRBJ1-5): GAGVSQSPSNKVTEKGKDVELRCDPISGHTALYWYRQSLGQGLEFLIYFQGNSAPDKSGLPSDRFSAERTGGSVSTLTIQRTQQEDSAVYLCASSLAPAGAGQPQHFGDGTRLSIL.

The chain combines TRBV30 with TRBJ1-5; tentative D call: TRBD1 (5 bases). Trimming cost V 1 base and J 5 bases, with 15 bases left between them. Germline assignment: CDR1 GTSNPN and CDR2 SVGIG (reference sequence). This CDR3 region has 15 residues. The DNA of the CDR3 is TGTGCCTGGAGTGATACGGCCCCGGGGGATCAGCCCCAGCATTTT. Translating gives CAWSDTAPGDQPQHF.